Listed here are 18 T cell receptor beta chains from one sample, sequenced in a study of early T cells in non-severe SARS-CoV-2 infection. TCRdb re-called the 5' RACE reads with MiXCR, one entry per CDR3 protein. The sample carries some 60,000 distinct CDR3 sequences, 10% to 15% recorded once. The specimen comprised whole blood, sampled at baseline. The source is an adult who was a healthcare worker with PCR-confirmed SARS-CoV-2 infection or an uninfected control (not recorded which).

This clonotype has only a few counts. The chain's CDR3 is CASSFFFAEQYF. The CDR3, as DNA: TGTGCCAGCAGCTTTTTTTTTGCAGAGCAGTACTTC. The rearrangement uses TRBV7-2 and TRBJ2-7; D is unclear. Germline loops: CDR1 SGHTA, CDR2 FQGNSA. This CDR3 has 12 residues. V lost 3 bases and J lost 7, with 10 bases in between.

This sequence joins TRBV29-1 and TRBJ2-1, with D tentatively TRBD1 (6 bases). Germline-derived CDR1 and CDR2 are SQVTM and ANQGSEA. This CDR3 comprises 12 residues. The V gene lost 4 bases and the J gene lost 3 bases, with 7 bases spanning the gap. Here the CDR3 reads CSVVDSYNEQFF. The CDR3 nucleotides read TGCAGCGTTGTGGACAGCTACAATGAGCAGTTCTTC.

The J gene is TRBJ2-1, the V gene TRBV19, with 11 positions matching TRBD2. The CDR3 has 19 amino acids. Germline V gives CDR1 LNHDA, CDR2 SQIVND (reference sequence). V was pared by 4 bases and J by 2 bases, with 13 bases of the junction left unmatched. This CDR3 is CASSTKTSGNNFAYNEQFF. For the CDR3, the DNA is TGTGCCAGTAGTACGAAGACTAGCGGGAACAACTTTGCCTACAATGAGCAGTTCTTC.

The chain uses TRBV4-3 and TRBJ1-5, with D perhaps TRBD1 (5 bases). Germline V lookup: CDR1 LGHNA, CDR2 YSLEER. The V gene lost 0 bases and the J gene lost 2 bases, with 14 bases spanning the gap. This CDR3 spans 17 amino acids. This CDR3 is CASSQERRRGCNQPQHF. CDR3 bases: TGCGCCAGCAGCCAAGAGAGGCGGAGGGGTTGCAATCAGCCCCAGCATTTT.

This clonotype ranks as medium-sized. Mismatch with germline at one junction end may stem from a read error. The V and J genes are TRBV12-3 or TRBV12-4 and TRBJ2-5; D is undetermined. This CDR3 spans 16 amino acids. CDR3 in amino acids: CASSLAPTRSQGTQYF. The DNA for the CDR3 is TGTGCCAGCAGTTTAGCGCCGACGCGATCCCAAGGGACCCAGTACTTC.

This chain connects TRBV6-5 to TRBJ1-2; weak D call: TRBD1 (5 bases). The CDR3 is 13 amino acids. Between the trimmed V and J ends, which lost 0 bases and 8 bases, there was a span of 10 bases. In germline, CDR1 is MNHEY, CDR2 SVGAGI. CDR3: CASSYSGAYGYTF. The CDR3 DNA is TGTGCCAGCAGTTACTCAGGGGCATACGGCTACACCTTC.

This clonotype has ten or more counts. The rearrangement joins TRBV18 to TRBJ1-1; possible D gene TRBD1, 5 bases. The CDR3 has 12 amino acids. V was shortened by 2 bases and J by 5 bases, with 6 bases between the two germline ends. Germline assignment: CDR1 KGHSH and CDR2 LQKENI. The CDR3 DNA sequence: TGTGCCAGCTCACCAGAGGGGACTGAAGCTTTCTTT. Translated: CASSPEGTEAFF.

This clonotype has at least ten counts. The V and J genes are TRBV29-1 and TRBJ1-1, with D possibly matching TRBD1 (6 bases). With 4 bases removed from V and 6 bases from J, the gap between germline ends came to 12 bases. The CDR3 length is 12 residues. Germline V gene data show CDR1 as SQVTM and CDR2 as ANQGSEA. The CDR3 nucleotides are TGCAGCGTTGCGGGGGGCTTGGCTGAAGCTTTCTTT. This codes for CSVAGGLAEAFF. Full variable domain (missing parts from reference TRBV29-1 and TRBJ1-1): SAVISQKPSRDICQRGTSLTIQCQVDSQVTMMFWYRQQPGQSLTLIATANQGSEATYESGFVIDKFPISRPNLTFSTLTVSNMSPEDSSIYLCSVAGGLAEAFFGQGTRLTVV.

This clonotype was recorded many times. The chain joins TRBV12-5 to TRBJ1-4; TRBD1 matches 9 bases. The CDR3 extends over 14 amino acids. Germline V gene sequence: CDR1 LGHNT, CDR2 FRNRAP. Trimming removed 6 bases from V and 7 bases from J; junction bases left unmatched: 6. The CDR3 sequence: CASGKQGAGEKLFF. The CDR3 coding sequence is TGTGCTAGTGGCAAACAGGGGGCAGGTGAAAAACTGTTTTTT.

This clonotype was observed once. This sequence joins TRBV2 and TRBJ1-4; TRBD1 matches 10 bases. J gave up 8 bases and V 6 bases, and 3 bases lay outside the gene matches. From germline, CDR1 is SNHLY and CDR2 FYNNEI. The CDR3 consists of 13 residues. This chain's CDR3 is CASSRDRGEKLFF. DNA of the CDR3: TGTGCCAGCAGCCGGGACAGGGGAGAAAAACTGTTTTTT.

This chain links TRBV7-2 with TRBJ2-2; weak D call: TRBD1 (6 bases). The CDR3 totals 18 residues. CDR1 SGHTA and CDR2 FQGNSA come from the germline V gene. V was pared by 6 bases and J by 2 bases, with 22 bases between. CDR3 DNA sequence: TGTGCCAGCAGGCCTAGAATTGGGGGCTTCGGTAACACCGGGGAGCTGTTTTTT. Translating gives CASRPRIGGFGNTGELFF.

This clonotype has a handful of counts. CDR3 DNA sequence: TGCGCCAGCAGTTGTTACTACGAGCAGTACTTC. It is translated as CASSCYYEQYF. V and J are TRBV4-3 and TRBJ2-7; unclear D gene. Deletions cut 6 bases from V and 3 bases from J, with 6 bases between. The CDR3 spans 11 residues. The V gene's germline CDR1 is LGHNA and CDR2 YSLEER.

The chain is built from TRBV15 and TRBJ2-5; 9 bases map to TRBD1. CDR3 length: 17 amino acids. V lost 3 bases, J lost 1 base, and 9 bases stayed unmatched. From germline, CDR1 is LNHNV and CDR2 YYDKDF (reference sequence). The CDR3 spells CATSRPRTGDAQETQYF. In nucleotides, the CDR3 is TGTGCCACCAGCAGGCCTAGGACAGGGGACGCCCAAGAGACCCAGTACTTC.

This clonotype appeared a few times. The rearrangement joins TRBV4-3 to TRBJ2-1; 8 bases match TRBD2. The CDR3 is made up of 16 amino acids. The V gene's germline CDR1 is LGHNA and CDR2 YSLEER. V gave up 0 bases and J gave up 5 bases; unmatched junction bases: 6. The CDR3 spells CASSQDLRGVHNEQFF. As DNA, the CDR3 is TGCGCCAGCAGCCAAGATCTGCGGGGGGTACACAATGAGCAGTTCTTC.

The chain employs TRBV7-2 and TRBJ2-7, with 7 bases that match TRBD1. J lost 6 bases, V lost 5 bases, and 10 bases had no gene match. CDR3 length: 14 residues. The germline V gene has CDR1 SGHTA and CDR2 FQGNSA. CDR3 in amino acids: CASSPALDRAEQYF. CDR3 DNA sequence: TGTGCCAGCAGCCCCGCCCTTGACAGGGCCGAGCAGTACTTC.

J is TRBJ1-2 and V is TRBV5-1; D may be TRBD1 (6 bases). The V end lost 3 bases, the J end lost 6 bases, and 21 bases lay between the germline ends. Germline V lookup: CDR1 SGHRS, CDR2 YFSETQ. This CDR3 contains 16 residues. CDR3 loop: CASSSQPPGASDGYTF. The CDR3 DNA reads TGCGCCAGCAGCTCCCAGCCCCCGGGGGCGAGTGATGGCTACACCTTC.

This clonotype appeared a few times. The V call is TRBV4-3, the J call TRBJ1-1, with a weak D call TRBD1 (5 bases). Germline CDR1 LGHNA, CDR2 YSLEER. Trimming removed 7 bases at V and 5 bases at J, with 17 bases between. The CDR3 is made up of 14 amino acids. The CDR3 sequence: CASTPHGGITEAFF. As DNA, the CDR3 is TGCGCCAGCACCCCACACGGGGGTATAACTGAAGCTTTCTTT.

This clonotype showed up many times. V and J are TRBV24-1 and TRBJ2-3, with 7 nucleotides matching TRBD1. The V segment lost 7 bases and the J segment 6 bases; nucleotides outside the gene matches: 6. The germline gives CDR1 KGHDR, CDR2 SFDVKD. The CDR3 contains 13 residues. This CDR3 reads CATREGAWDTQYF. The CDR3, as DNA: TGTGCCACCAGAGAGGGGGCATGGGATACGCAGTATTTT.